One and the same sample provided the 6 T cell receptor beta chains below, sequenced in a study of T cell changes during pregnancy in multiple sclerosis. Profiled with immunoSEQ multiplex PCR; TCRdb holds only in-frame clones, not every one. The table has about 32,000 clones, about nine tenths seen once. Sequencing used CD8+ T cells from peripheral blood mononuclear cells, obtained in the second trimester of pregnancy. The origin of the receptors is a female donor in good health, enrolled as a control in a pregnancy study.

CDR3 sequence reads: CSVDVTGIDNEQYF. For the CDR3, the DNA is TGCAGCGTTGATGTTACCGGGATTGACAACGAGCAGTACTTC. V usage is TRBV29-1 and J usage is TRBJ2-7; D possibly corresponds to TRBD2 (5 bases). From germline, CDR1 is SQVTM and CDR2 ANQGSEA. The CDR3 consists of 14 residues. V lost 3 bases to trimming and J lost 5 bases, with 17 bases between them.

The V call is TRBV6-5, the J call TRBJ2-5; tentative D call: TRBD2 (5 bases). This CDR3 has 13 amino acids. Germline V gives CDR1 MNHEY, CDR2 SVGAGI. Deletions cut 5 bases from V and 9 bases from J, with 16 bases between. CDR3 loop: CASSTSWTGAQYF. CDR3 DNA sequence: TGTGCCAGCAGTACCTCATGGACCGGGGCCCAGTACTTC.

V and J are TRBV6-1 and TRBJ2-7, with 7 bases lining up with TRBD1. CDR3 length: 15 residues. The V gene's germline CDR1 is MNHNS and CDR2 SASEGT. J lost 4 bases, V lost 1 base, and 7 bases had no gene match. In DNA form, the CDR3 reads TGTGCCAGCAGTGAAGGGGCAGGGACAGATTACGAGCAGTACTTC. Amino acids: CASSEGAGTDYEQYF.

The CDR3 sequence: CASSLTGPRAQETQYF. In DNA form, the CDR3 reads TGTGCCAGCAGCTTAACGGGCCCCAGGGCCCAAGAGACCCAGTACTTC. V gene TRBV7-3 combines with J gene TRBJ2-5, with D perhaps TRBD1 (5 bases). The germline gives CDR1 SGHTA, CDR2 FQGTGA. The CDR3 runs 16 residues. V lost 0 bases to trimming and J lost 1 base, with 12 bases between them.

The gene calls are TRBV19 and TRBJ1-1; weak D call: TRBD1 (5 bases). Trimming shortened V by 0 bases and J by 5 bases, and 13 bases separated the two germline ends. Germline CDR1 LNHDA, CDR2 SQIVND (reference sequence). This CDR3 contains 15 residues. The CDR3 DNA reads as TGTGCCAGTAGTATAGATCTATGGGGGAGGACTGAAGCTTTCTTT. It codes for CASSIDLWGRTEAFF.

The chain employs TRBV10-3 and TRBJ2-7, with 7 bases that match TRBD1. The V and J ends lost 0 bases and 1 base, in that order; junction bases with no gene match: 6. There are 16 residues in the CDR3. Looked up from germline, CDR1 is ENHRY and CDR2 is SYGVKD. This CDR3 is CAISESMTTGSYEQYF. CDR3 nucleotides: TGTGCCATCAGTGAGTCTATGACGACAGGGTCCTACGAGCAGTACTTC.